This T cell receptor beta chain was observed in a study of graft-versus-host responses after intestinal transplantation. Turning to the study itself: Each recipient received anti-thymocyte globulin induction, then tacrolimus and steroids for approximately three years.

The method was immunoSEQ multiplex PCR; TCRdb's version includes in-frame clones alone and lacks a portion of them. This sample carries about 47,000 clones, roughly 96% of them seen once, and the ten largest clones take approximately 0.21%. Worth noting for this clone: Antigen specificity is unknown.

This TCR was sampled from a human donor who was the organ donor for an intestinal transplant. The sequenced sample was unstimulated CD8+ T cells sorted from spleen or lymph node cells, obtained before transplant.

CDR3 nucleotides: TGTGCCAGCAGCCCGGAAGAGACTAGCCCCCTGGAGCAGTTCTTC. Translated: CASSPEETSPLEQFF. The rearrangement joins TRBV12-1 to TRBJ2-1; the table names TRBD2, a call not compared with the DNA. TRBV12-1 is flagged as a pseudogene. This CDR3 spans 15 amino acids.